Listed below are T cell receptor beta chains from one sample, sequenced in a study of T cell clones after liver transplantation. Assay used: immunoSEQ multiplex PCR; TCRdb lists only in-frame clones, some missing. The sample has about 70,000 clones, roughly 80% seen once. Sequences were derived from CD4+ T cells from blood, sampled 12 months after liver transplant. These receptors were obtained from a human patient who received a liver transplant. Among the T cells, some may be from the graft donor. Each CDR3 is given without its conserved first and last residue. Fields, in order: clone size, V gene, CDR3 protein. Not every row has a clone size; where given, it reads once, few, many or a size class.

>NA|TRBV6-1
ASTMGQGSIEQY
>NA|TRBV7-2
ASSFGAIGSYEQY
>NA|TRBV10-2
ASSELTGGAIRRGYT
>NA|TRBV6-6
ASSYTNYGYT
>NA|TRBV5-1
ASGTGRRAGQETQY
>NA|TRBV28
ASTYRNTGELF
>NA|TRBV29-1
SVEDLSQGATDTQY
>NA|TRBV10-1
ASDQPQH
>few|TRBV30
AWSAYRGHEQY
>once|TRBV6-1
ASSLHGYQETQY
>NA|TRBV5-1
ASSLDPGTYNEQF